A selection of T cell receptor beta chains follows, all from one sample in a study of identical twins. TCRdb reprocessed the 5' RACE reads with MiXCR, giving one entry per CDR3 protein. The profile shows some 1,700,000 distinct CDR3 sequences, about 31% of them singletons. Sequencing was performed on cord blood. These receptors originate from a newborn girl in good health. CDR3s include the opening cysteine and the closing phenylalanine or tryptophan. The D gene is left open where the match is weak. Part of the rows lack a size; the others show once, few, many or a class for expanded clones.

>.|TRBJ2-7|TRBV2|TRBD2
CASSPPRTSGVFYNEQYF
TGTGCCAGCAGCCCTCCCCGGACTAGCGGGGTATTCTACAATGAGCAGTACTTC
>few|TRBJ1-2|TRBV3-1|.
CASSQDFFYGYTF
TGTGCCAGCAGCCAGGACTTCTTCTATGGCTACACCTTC
>.|TRBJ1-2|TRBV9|.
CASSVTAGTNYGYTF
TGTGCCAGCAGCGTAACCGCAGGTACTAACTATGGCTACACCTTC
>few|TRBJ2-3|TRBV20-1|.
CSAPTRGATSSTDTQYF
TGCAGTGCACCGACGAGGGGGGCCACCTCAAGCACAGATACGCAGTATTTT
>.|TRBJ2-3|TRBV5-1|TRBD2
CASSLSSGGLRTDTQYF
TGCGCCAGCAGCTTGTCATCGGGGGGGCTCAGAACAGATACGCAGTATTTT
>.|TRBJ2-1|TRBV12-3/TRBV12-4|TRBD2
CASSFLTSGRAFEQFF
TGTGCCAGCAGTTTCCTGACTAGCGGGAGGGCCTTTGAGCAGTTCTTC
>.|TRBJ2-2|TRBV6-5|.
CASSSPLTGELFF
TGTGCCAGCAGTTCCCCCCTAACCGGGGAGCTGTTTTTT
>few|TRBJ1-2|TRBV6-1|TRBD1
CASSERGDRLYGYTF
TGTGCCAGCAGTGAACGCGGGGACAGGCTGTATGGCTACACCTTC
>many|TRBJ2-7|TRBV2|.
CASSGLTSFEQYF
TGTGCCAGCAGTGGCCTTACTAGTTTCGAGCAGTACTTC
>many|TRBJ2-5|TRBV29-1|.
CSVEDRVGETQYF
TGCAGCGTTGAAGACAGGGTAGGGGAGACCCAGTACTTC
>few|TRBJ2-1|TRBV4-1|TRBD2
CASSRQTSGISEQFF
TGCGCCAGCAGCCGCCAGACTAGCGGCATCAGTGAGCAGTTCTTC
>few|TRBJ2-1|TRBV12-3/TRBV12-4|.
CASSLESGGHNEQFF
TGTGCCAGCAGTTTAGAGTCAGGGGGGCACAATGAGCAGTTCTTC
>.|TRBJ2-5|TRBV5-1|TRBD2
CASSLGLAAYKQYF
TGCGCCAGCAGCTTGGGACTAGCAGCCTACAAGCAGTACTTC
>.|TRBJ1-2|TRBV7-2|.
CASSSGGGGGYTF
TGTGCCAGCAGCTCCGGGGGAGGGGGTGGCTACACCTTC
>.|TRBJ2-7|TRBV4-1|TRBD2
CASRWSLLAPYNEQYF
TGCGCCAGCAGGTGGAGTCTACTAGCGCCCTACAATGAGCAGTACTTC
>few|TRBJ2-3|TRBV6-1|TRBD2
CASQPTVTSGRADTQYF
TGTGCCAGCCAACCGACTGTAACTAGCGGGAGGGCAGATACGCAGTATTTT
>.|TRBJ2-7|TRBV20-1|TRBD2
CSARVLAGGEQYF
TGCAGTGCTAGAGTACTAGCGGGGGGAGAGCAGTACTTC
>few|TRBJ2-1|TRBV14|.
CASSQVPGVVHNEQFF
TGTGCCAGCAGCCAAGTACCCGGGGTTGTCCACAATGAGCAGTTCTTC
>few|TRBJ2-3|TRBV6-2/TRBV6-3|.
CASSYGAGSRTDTQYF
TGTGCCAGCAGTTACGGGGCGGGGAGTAGGACAGATACGCAGTATTTT
>once|TRBJ2-2|TRBV11-2|TRBD1
CASSLSYSGQWTGELFF
TGTGCCAGCAGCTTAAGTTATTCGGGACAGTGGACCGGGGAGCTGTTTTTT
>.|TRBJ2-1|TRBV5-1|TRBD2
CASRRLAGVVGDEQFF
TGCGCCAGCAGGAGACTAGCGGGAGTAGTCGGGGATGAGCAGTTCTTC
>few|TRBJ1-1|TRBV28|TRBD1
CASSFSTGYLNTEAFF
TGTGCCAGCAGTTTCTCGACAGGGTACCTGAACACTGAAGCTTTCTTT
>.|TRBJ2-7|TRBV5-1|TRBD2
CATNTGGSYNEQYF
TGCGCCACCAATACCGGGGGGTCCTACAATGAGCAGTACTTC
>.|TRBJ2-3|TRBV10-3|.
CAIREGLLSTDTQYF
TGTGCCATCAGAGAAGGACTCCTTAGCACAGATACGCAGTATTTT
>few|TRBJ1-4|TRBV20-1|.
CSASDSLSTNEKLFF
TGCAGTGCTAGTGACAGCCTCTCAACTAATGAAAAACTGTTTTTT
>few|TRBJ2-7|TRBV7-8|.
CASSLVGPGLTYSSYEQYF
TGTGCCAGCAGCTTAGTGGGTCCGGGACTTACCTATTCCTCCTACGAGCAGTACTTC
>.|TRBJ1-2|TRBV2|.
CASWSGPRQSHSNYGYTF
TGTGCCAGCTGGTCGGGGCCAAGACAGTCCCACTCTAACTATGGCTACACCTTC
>.|TRBJ2-7|TRBV30|.
CAWSVDGGGGYEQYF
TGTGCCTGGAGTGTAGATGGGGGAGGGGGTTACGAGCAGTACTTC
>.|TRBJ1-2|TRBV4-2|.
CASSQKQNYGYTF
TGTGCCAGCAGCCAAAAACAAAACTATGGCTACACCTTC
>.|TRBJ2-1|TRBV7-9|.
CASTPLASHEQFF
TGTGCCAGCACCCCGCTAGCCTCCCATGAGCAGTTCTTC
>.|TRBJ2-7|TRBV24-1|.
CATSDLGRAYNEQYF
TGTGCCACCAGTGATTTGGGGCGGGCCTACAATGAGCAGTACTTC
>.|TRBJ1-6|TRBV4-1|.
CASSNPPNSPLHF
TGCGCCAGCAGCAATCCTCCTAATTCACCCCTCCACTTT
>few|TRBJ1-2|TRBV6-6|.
CASTLGQGSYGYTF
TGTGCCAGCACCCTAGGCCAGGGGAGCTATGGCTACACCTTC
>.|TRBJ2-7|TRBV2|TRBD2
CASSGRLAGVTYEQYF
TGTGCCAGCAGTGGTAGACTAGCGGGAGTTACCTACGAGCAGTACTTC
>few|TRBJ2-5|TRBV20-1|.
CSARDWGSSYNEQYF
TGCAGTGCTAGAGATTGGGGGTCCTCCTACAATGAGCAGTACTTC
>.|TRBJ2-6|TRBV12-3/TRBV12-4|.
CASSLHARSVTGANVLTF
TGTGCCAGCAGTCTCCATGCCCGGTCGGTAACTGGGGCCAACGTCCTGACTTTC
>.|TRBJ2-7|TRBV10-3|TRBD2
CAISEGLAVYEQYF
TGTGCCATCAGTGAGGGGCTAGCGGTATACGAGCAGTACTTC
>few|TRBJ2-1|TRBV20-1|.
CSASPEGSVRADEQFF
TGCAGTGCTAGCCCGGAGGGTAGCGTTAGAGCAGATGAGCAGTTCTTC
>.|TRBJ1-2|TRBV12-5|.
CASGLVRLGENYGYTF
TGTGCTAGTGGTTTGGTACGTCTGGGGGAGAACTATGGCTACACCTTC
>few|TRBJ1-2|TRBV15|.
CATSRARTERQARLYGYTF
TGTGCCACCAGCAGAGCTCGGACGGAGAGGCAAGCAAGACTCTATGGCTACACCTTC
>few|TRBJ1-2|TRBV5-1|TRBD1
CASSLPPGQGVDGYTF
TGCGCCAGCAGCTTACCACCGGGACAGGGGGTGGATGGCTACACCTTC
>.|TRBJ2-5|TRBV28|.
CASSPTLVQETQYF
TGTGCCAGCAGTCCGACCTTGGTACAAGAGACCCAGTACTTC
>.|TRBJ2-1|TRBV7-2|.
CAISPGRGNEQFF
TGTGCCATCAGCCCAGGAAGAGGCAATGAGCAGTTCTTC
>many|TRBJ2-7|TRBV12-3/TRBV12-4|TRBD1
CASSLGTGGTYEQYF
TGTGCCAGCAGTTTAGGGACAGGGGGGACCTACGAGCAGTACTTC
>.|TRBJ2-7|TRBV27|.
CASSLLSPNEQYF
TGTGCCAGCAGTTTACTCTCACCCAACGAGCAGTACTTC
>few|TRBJ1-1|TRBV7-9|TRBD1
CASSLTGRSTEAFF
TGTGCCAGCAGCCTGACAGGGCGTAGCACTGAAGCTTTCTTT
>.|TRBJ2-3|TRBV11-3|.
CASSWRGRHADTQYF
TGTGCCAGCAGTTGGAGGGGAAGGCACGCAGATACGCAGTATTTT
>many|TRBJ1-2|TRBV25-1|.
CASSYRAGYTF
TGTGCCAGCAGCTACAGGGCAGGCTACACCTTC
>few|TRBJ2-1|TRBV29-1|TRBD2
CSVGPGLANYNEQFF
TGCAGCGTGGGTCCGGGACTAGCAAACTACAATGAGCAGTTCTTC
>.|TRBJ2-5|TRBV28|.
CASSFEGGGGETQYF
TGTGCCAGCAGCTTCGAAGGGGGGGGCGGGGAGACCCAGTACTTC
>.|TRBJ2-3|TRBV7-8|.
CASSFPGRTDTQYF
TGTGCCAGCAGCTTCCCCGGACGCACAGATACGCAGTATTTT
>.|TRBJ2-5|TRBV28|.
CASSGGNTEQYF
TGTGCCAGCAGTGGGGGCAATACAGAGCAGTACTTC
>.|TRBJ2-3|TRBV6-1|TRBD2
CASSLLGGRSTDTQYF
TGTGCCAGCAGCTTATTGGGCGGGAGGAGCACAGATACGCAGTATTTT
>many|TRBJ2-3|TRBV12-3/TRBV12-4|TRBD2
CASSPRLAPNTDTQYF
TGTGCCAGCAGTCCGCGACTAGCACCTAACACAGATACGCAGTATTTT
>.|TRBJ2-7|TRBV15|TRBD1
CATSRDDRETYEQYF
TGTGCCACCAGCAGAGATGACAGGGAAACCTACGAGCAGTACTTC
>.|TRBJ2-7|TRBV11-2|.
CASRILGSGSYEQYF
TGTGCCAGCCGAATTCTAGGCAGTGGGTCCTACGAGCAGTACTTC
>many|TRBJ2-7|TRBV11-1|.
CASSLVSDTDYEQYF
TGTGCCAGCAGCTTAGTCTCTGACACCGACTACGAGCAGTACTTC
>.|TRBJ2-7|TRBV5-1|TRBD2
CASSSSGRAPLGEQYF
TGCGCCAGCAGCTCAAGCGGGAGGGCCCCTTTGGGCGAGCAGTACTTC
>.|TRBJ2-1|TRBV3-1|TRBD2
CASSPSGLAFNEQFF
TGTGCCAGCAGCCCCTCGGGACTAGCGTTCAATGAGCAGTTCTTC